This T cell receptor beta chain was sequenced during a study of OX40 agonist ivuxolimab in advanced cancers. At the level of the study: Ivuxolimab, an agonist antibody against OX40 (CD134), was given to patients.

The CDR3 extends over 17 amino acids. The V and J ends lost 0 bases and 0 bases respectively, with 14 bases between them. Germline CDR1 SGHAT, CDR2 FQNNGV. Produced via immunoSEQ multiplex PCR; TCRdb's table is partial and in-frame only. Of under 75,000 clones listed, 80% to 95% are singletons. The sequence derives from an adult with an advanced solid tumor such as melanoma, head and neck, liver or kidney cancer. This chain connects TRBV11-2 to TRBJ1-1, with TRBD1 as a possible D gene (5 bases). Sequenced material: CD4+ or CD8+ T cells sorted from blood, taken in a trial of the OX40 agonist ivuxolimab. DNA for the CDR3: TGTGCCAGCAGCTTAGAGGTGGGACTGAATTTGAACACTGAAGCTTTCTTT. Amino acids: CASSLEVGLNLNTEAFF.